This entry describes one T cell receptor beta chain. The protocol was immunoSEQ multiplex PCR, while the TCRdb copy is restricted to in-frame clones and leaves out a portion. The top ten hold 0.95% to 1.5% of the sample, which has roughly 40,000 clones, roughly 92% seen once. The data were taken from a study of T cell changes during pregnancy in multiple sclerosis. The germline V gene has CDR1 SGHRS and CDR2 YFSETQ. The length of the CDR3 is 13 residues. The V and J ends lost 4 bases and 6 bases respectively, with 13 bases between them. Specimen: peripheral blood, collected before pregnancy. This TCR came from a female donor with multiple sclerosis, enrolled in a pregnancy study. The chain uses TRBV5-1 and TRBJ1-1; perhaps TRBD1 as D (6 bases). The CDR3 sequence is CASSPQGLAEAFF. CDR3 DNA: TGCGCCAGCAGCCCCCAGGGGTTGGCTGAAGCTTTCTTT.